This TCR beta chain was found in a study of beta chain features in type 1 diabetes. The study, taken as a whole, reports: Significant though moderate, a shortening of TCRB CDR3s appeared in all four CD4+ subsets of Type 1 diabetes patients.

Expressed TCRB transcripts were sequenced because the entire RNA isolate underwent reverse transcription. Generated by immunoSEQ multiplex PCR, the TCRdb table keeps only in-frame clones and is missing some. The sample includes around 300,000 clones, 14% to 15% of them seen just once. The germline V and J ends were trimmed by 5 bases and 4 bases, with 18 bases remaining between them. Germline-derived CDR1 and CDR2 are GTSNPN and SVGIG (reference sequence). The CDR3 is made up of 15 amino acids. Points on this clone: Its antigen is not known.

Purity exceeding 95% was reached by all sorted populations. This TCR derives from a man aged 18-30 years with type 1 diabetes. The chain links TRBV30 to TRBJ1-5, with a weak D call TRBD1 (6 bases). Material: naive CD4+ T cells from blood. In DNA, the CDR3 is TGTGCCTGGGGAAGCCCAGGGACACATAATCAGCCCCAGCATTTT. Translation: CAWGSPGTHNQPQHF.